A selection of T cell receptor beta chains follows, all from one sample in a study of blood T cell repertoires in COVID-19. Data came from immunoSEQ multiplex PCR; TCRdb stores just in-frame clones and leaves some out. This sample has some 150,000 clones; 85% to 90% occur once, and the top ten carry about 37%. Material for sequencing was peripheral blood. Receptors were obtained from a man between 45 and 60 years old who had recovered from COVID-19. The CDR3 runs from the conserved cysteine through the conserved F or W. Each record gives: V gene, clone size, J gene, D gene, CDR3 protein, CDR3 DNA. D genes are given only for firm matches. Clone size is shown for a subset of rows, as once, few, many or a class of expanded clone.

V: TRBV18
size: .
J: TRBJ1-1
D: TRBD1
CDR3: CASSALGQGSTEAFF
DNA: TGTGCCAGCTCAGCTCTTGGACAGGGCAGCACTGAAGCTTTCTTT

V: TRBV5-6
size: many
J: TRBJ1-2
D: .
CDR3: CASSLPGSENYGYTF
DNA: TGTGCCAGCAGCTTGCCGGGATCAGAGAACTATGGCTACACCTTC

V: TRBV21-1
size: .
J: TRBJ1-1
D: .
CDR3: CASSTKDRGLAEAFF
DNA: TGTGCCAGCAGCACTAAGGACAGGGGTCTGGCTGAAGCTTTCTTT

V: TRBV9
size: .
J: TRBJ1-6
D: .
CDR3: CASSENLGTEVTSLHF
DNA: TGTGCCAGCAGCGAAAATCTGGGTACTGAGGTCACATCCCTCCACTTT

V: TRBV27
size: .
J: TRBJ2-3
D: .
CDR3: CASSFRRTDTQYF
DNA: TGTGCCAGCAGTTTTCGGCGGACAGATACGCAGTATTTT

V: TRBV5-4
size: .
J: TRBJ2-3
D: TRBD2
CDR3: CASSAPSGGTDTQYF
DNA: TGTGCCAGCAGCGCTCCTAGCGGGGGCACAGATACGCAGTATTTT

V: TRBV9
size: .
J: TRBJ2-3
D: TRBD2
CDR3: CASSVELAGWGSTDTQYF
DNA: TGTGCCAGCAGCGTAGAACTAGCGGGGTGGGGGTCCACAGATACGCAGTATTTT

V: TRBV12-5
size: .
J: TRBJ1-1
D: TRBD1
CDR3: CASGKGQGDTEAFF
DNA: TGTGCTAGTGGTAAAGGACAGGGGGACACTGAAGCTTTCTTT

V: TRBV4-3
size: .
J: TRBJ2-2
D: .
CDR3: CASKQGQGPGTGELFF
DNA: TGCGCCAGCAAACAAGGGCAGGGTCCCGGCACCGGGGAGCTGTTTTTT

V: TRBV2
size: .
J: TRBJ1-3
D: TRBD1
CDR3: CASIAKPTGTGFSGNTIYF
DNA: TGTGCCAGCATCGCTAAACCAACCGGGACAGGTTTCTCTGGAAACACCATATATTTT

V: TRBV2
size: .
J: TRBJ2-1
D: TRBD1
CDR3: CASSENQGAYNEQFF
DNA: TGTGCCAGCAGTGAAAACCAGGGGGCCTACAATGAGCAGTTCTTC

V: TRBV19
size: .
J: TRBJ2-5
D: .
CDR3: CASSITAQETQYF
DNA: TGTGCCAGTAGTATAACAGCCCAAGAGACCCAGTACTTC

V: TRBV5-4
size: .
J: TRBJ2-4
D: TRBD1
CDR3: CASSSQKQGNKNIQYF
DNA: TGTGCCAGCAGCTCCCAAAAACAGGGGAATAAAAACATTCAGTACTTC

V: TRBV11-2
size: .
J: TRBJ2-2
D: .
CDR3: CASSNLQGRAGELFF
DNA: TGTGCCAGCAGCAACCTCCAGGGTAGGGCCGGGGAGCTGTTTTTT

V: TRBV6-4
size: .
J: TRBJ2-1
D: TRBD1
CDR3: CASGTGKGEQFF
DNA: TGTGCCAGCGGGACAGGGAAGGGTGAGCAGTTCTTC

V: TRBV5-1
size: .
J: TRBJ1-1
D: .
CDR3: CASSLTQGDTEAFF
DNA: TGCGCCAGCAGCTTGACACAGGGCGACACTGAAGCTTTCTTT

V: TRBV7-2
size: .
J: TRBJ2-5
D: .
CDR3: CASSLGAAGKETQYF
DNA: TGTGCCAGCAGCTTGGGGGCCGCAGGGAAAGAGACCCAGTACTTC

V: TRBV12-3/TRBV12-4
size: .
J: TRBJ1-2
D: .
CDR3: CASSVKEGYGYTF
DNA: TGTGCCAGCAGCGTGAAAGAGGGCTATGGCTACACCTTC

V: TRBV7-2
size: few
J: TRBJ1-1
D: .
CDR3: CASSLGRGERVNTEAFF
DNA: TGTGCCAGCAGCTTAGGTCGGGGGGAAAGGGTGAACACTGAAGCTTTCTTT

V: TRBV19
size: .
J: TRBJ1-4
D: .
CDR3: CASCHRDSQNEKLFF
DNA: TGTGCCAGTTGTCACAGAGACAGTCAAAATGAAAAACTGTTTTTT

V: TRBV14
size: .
J: TRBJ2-5
D: TRBD2
CDR3: CASSQEGAGGPRARETQYF
DNA: TGTGCCAGCAGCCAAGAAGGAGCGGGGGGGCCACGCGCAAGAGAGACCCAGTACTTC

V: TRBV4-1
size: .
J: TRBJ1-5
D: .
CDR3: CASSQGGRDQPQHF
DNA: TGCGCCAGCAGCCAGGGAGGTCGGGATCAGCCCCAGCATTTT

V: TRBV6-5
size: .
J: TRBJ1-5
D: .
CDR3: CASSYSTGRGNQPQHF
DNA: TGTGCCAGCAGTTACTCGACGGGTAGAGGCAATCAGCCCCAGCATTTT

V: TRBV19
size: .
J: TRBJ1-3
D: .
CDR3: CASSVEAQGISGNTIYF
DNA: TGTGCCAGTAGTGTCGAAGCGCAGGGCATCTCTGGAAACACCATATATTTT

V: TRBV19
size: .
J: TRBJ1-2
D: TRBD1
CDR3: CASSVMTGRAGGYTF
DNA: TGTGCCAGTAGCGTAATGACAGGGCGAGCAGGAGGCTACACCTTC

V: TRBV27
size: .
J: TRBJ2-2
D: .
CDR3: CASSRQGTGELFF
DNA: TGTGCCAGCAGCCGGCAGGGCACCGGGGAGCTGTTTTTT

V: TRBV28
size: once
J: TRBJ2-3
D: TRBD2
CDR3: CASSVTGTSSDTQYF
DNA: TGTGCCAGCAGTGTTACCGGGACTAGCTCAGATACGCAGTATTTT

V: TRBV7-8
size: .
J: TRBJ1-3
D: .
CDR3: CASSLPLGSAGHTIYF
DNA: TGTGCCAGCAGCTTACCCCTCGGGTCCGCTGGCCACACCATATATTTT

V: TRBV6-5
size: once
J: TRBJ1-1
D: TRBD1
CDR3: CASSPGTVRVSFF
DNA: TGTGCCAGCAGCCCGGGGACAGTTCGCGTTTCTTTCTTT

V: TRBV6-2/TRBV6-3
size: .
J: TRBJ1-1
D: .
CDR3: CASSPSRSAEAFF
DNA: TGTGCCAGCAGTCCGTCTAGAAGCGCCGAGGCTTTCTTT

V: TRBV5-1
size: .
J: TRBJ2-1
D: TRBD1
CDR3: CASSPGQVNIEQFF
DNA: TGCGCCAGCAGCCCGGGACAGGTGAATATCGAGCAGTTCTTC

V: TRBV7-6
size: .
J: TRBJ2-1
D: TRBD2
CDR3: CASSQSGGYYNEQFF
DNA: TGTGCCAGCAGCCAAAGCGGGGGGTACTACAATGAGCAGTTCTTC

V: TRBV7-2
size: .
J: TRBJ1-1
D: TRBD1
CDR3: CASSLTTYRGARTEAFF
DNA: TGTGCCAGCAGCTTGACAACCTACAGGGGGGCTCGTACTGAAGCTTTCTTT

V: TRBV19
size: .
J: TRBJ1-3
D: .
CDR3: CASTNNPDTGNTIYF
DNA: TGTGCCAGTACCAATAACCCGGACACCGGAAACACCATATATTTT

V: TRBV4-2
size: .
J: TRBJ2-1
D: .
CDR3: CASSSRPGVSSYNEQFF
DNA: TGTGCCAGCAGCAGTCGACCCGGGGTTAGCTCCTACAATGAGCAGTTCTTC

V: TRBV11-3
size: .
J: TRBJ2-5
D: .
CDR3: CASSLGAGETQYF
DNA: TGTGCCAGCAGCTTAGGAGCGGGAGAGACCCAGTACTTC

V: TRBV25-1
size: .
J: TRBJ1-2
D: .
CDR3: CASSEGQFYGYTF
DNA: TGTGCCAGCAGTGAAGGACAGTTTTATGGCTACACCTTC

V: TRBV7-8
size: .
J: TRBJ2-1
D: .
CDR3: CASSLDSYNEQFF
DNA: TGTGCCAGCAGCTTGGACAGTTACAATGAGCAGTTCTTC

V: TRBV9
size: .
J: TRBJ1-2
D: TRBD1
CDR3: CASSGQGGNYGYTF
DNA: TGTGCCAGCAGCGGACAAGGGGGCAACTATGGCTACACCTTC

V: TRBV7-2
size: .
J: TRBJ2-6
D: .
CDR3: CASSLVPLGAGANVLTF
DNA: TGTGCCAGCAGCTTAGTCCCGTTGGGAGCTGGGGCCAACGTCCTGACTTTC

V: TRBV2
size: .
J: TRBJ1-1
D: TRBD1
CDR3: CASRPDRGRNTEAFF
DNA: TGTGCCAGCAGGCCGGACAGGGGGCGTAACACTGAAGCTTTCTTT

V: TRBV5-1
size: .
J: TRBJ2-2
D: .
CDR3: CASSLVPGVTGELFF
DNA: TGCGCCAGCAGCTTGGTACCCGGGGTCACCGGGGAGCTGTTTTTT

V: TRBV5-1
size: .
J: TRBJ2-3
D: .
CDR3: CASSLAGRGDSTDTQYF
DNA: TGCGCCAGCAGCTTGGCCGGGCGCGGGGATAGCACAGATACGCAGTATTTT

V: TRBV5-4
size: .
J: TRBJ2-7
D: TRBD1
CDR3: CASRRDSSYEQYF
DNA: TGTGCCAGCAGAAGGGACAGCTCCTACGAGCAGTACTTC

V: TRBV7-2
size: .
J: TRBJ2-1
D: TRBD2
CDR3: CASSLSGGAGYNEQFF
DNA: TGTGCCAGCAGCCTTAGCGGGGGGGCGGGCTACAATGAGCAGTTCTTC

V: TRBV20-1
size: .
J: TRBJ1-2
D: TRBD1
CDR3: CSASTGTGDYGYTF
DNA: TGCAGTGCTAGTACCGGGACAGGTGACTATGGCTACACCTTC

V: TRBV19
size: once
J: TRBJ1-3
D: .
CDR3: CASSRIAAASSGNTIYF
DNA: TGTGCCAGTAGTCGGATCGCGGCGGCGAGCTCTGGAAACACCATATATTTT

V: TRBV7-9
size: few
J: TRBJ1-2
D: TRBD1
CDR3: CASSSRNRGDGGYTF
DNA: TGTGCCAGCAGCTCGCGAAACAGGGGGGATGGAGGCTACACCTTC

V: TRBV6-1
size: .
J: TRBJ2-1
D: TRBD2
CDR3: CASSASGGFTYNEQFF
DNA: TGTGCCAGCAGTGCCAGCGGGGGGTTCACCTACAATGAGCAGTTCTTC

V: TRBV19
size: .
J: TRBJ2-5
D: TRBD1
CDR3: CASSIEVTGSETQYF
DNA: TGTGCCAGTAGTATAGAGGTGACAGGGTCAGAGACCCAGTACTTC

V: TRBV5-6
size: .
J: TRBJ1-1
D: TRBD1
CDR3: CASSGGTGAIIMNTEAFF
DNA: TGTGCCAGCAGCGGTGGGACAGGGGCCATCATAATGAACACTGAAGCTTTCTTT

V: TRBV27
size: once
J: TRBJ2-3
D: TRBD2
CDR3: CASGSGGAVATQYF
DNA: TGTGCCAGCGGTAGCGGGGGGGCCGTTGCTACGCAGTATTTT

V: TRBV3-1/TRBV3-2
size: .
J: TRBJ1-1
D: .
CDR3: CASSLGSHTEAFF
DNA: TGTGCCAGCAGCCTCGGGTCCCACACTGAAGCTTTCTTT

V: TRBV10-3
size: .
J: TRBJ2-7
D: .
CDR3: CAISESSSIGPYEQYF
DNA: TGTGCCATCAGTGAGTCGAGCTCGATTGGTCCCTACGAGCAGTACTTC

V: TRBV5-4
size: once
J: TRBJ2-3
D: .
CDR3: CASSLGQDGADTQYF
DNA: TGTGCCAGCAGCTTGGGCCAAGACGGGGCAGATACGCAGTATTTT